This TCR beta chain appears in the sequencing data of a study of control samples from healthy donors and cancer patients. V was shortened by 3 bases and J by 1 base, with 10 bases between the two germline ends. There are 14 residues in the CDR3. Germline CDR1 and CDR2: GTSNPN and SVGIG (reference sequence). The data were produced by immunoSEQ multiplex PCR, yet TCRdb's version contains in-frame clones alone and is incomplete. The table shows roughly 130,000 clones, with about 95% occurring only once. The chain carries TRBV30 and TRBJ1-5, with D perhaps TRBD1 (6 bases). The material sequenced was blood. This receptor was taken from a man aged 25 to 45 in good health. The CDR3: CAWSLGASNQPQHF. CDR3 nucleotide sequence: TGTGCCTGGAGCTTGGGGGCAAGCAATCAGCCCCAGCATTTT.